Following are 26 T cell receptor beta chains from one sample sequenced in a study of blood T cell repertoires in COVID-19. Produced via immunoSEQ multiplex PCR; TCRdb's table is partial and in-frame only. Of roughly 200,000 clones in the sample, 83% are singletons; the top ten hold about 1.6%. Specimen: peripheral blood. The receptor set was obtained from a human donor in a cohort sampled during active COVID-19.

The chain links TRBV9 to TRBJ1-2; D unresolved. This CDR3 has 13 amino acids. The germline CDR1 and CDR2 sequences are SGDLS and YYNGEE. V gave up 3 bases and J gave up 5 bases, with 11 bases separating them. CDR3 region: CASSGRRGYGYTF. Written as DNA, the CDR3 is TGTGCCAGCAGCGGACGCCGGGGATATGGCTACACCTTC.

The chain recombines TRBV4-1 with TRBJ1-1; 8 bases map to TRBD1. This CDR3 is 14 amino acids long. Germline V CDR1 and CDR2: MGHRA, YSYEKL. The V gene end was trimmed by 4 bases and the J gene end by 6 bases; junction bases not matched to a gene: 7. CDR3 sequence reads: CASSPTQGASEAFF. DNA of the CDR3: TGCGCCAGCAGCCCTACGCAGGGGGCCTCTGAAGCTTTCTTT.

The genes are TRBV27 and TRBJ2-5, with 9 bases identical to TRBD1. The CDR3 has 15 amino acids. V was pared by 3 bases and J by 0 bases, with 2 bases of the junction left unmatched. Germline values: CDR1 MNHEY, CDR2 SMNVEV (reference sequence). DNA for the CDR3: TGTGCCAGCAGTTTCGGGGACAGGGACCAAGAGACCCAGTACTTC. This translates into CASSFGDRDQETQYF.

This chain uses TRBV7-9 with TRBJ1-1; 7 positions agree with TRBD1. CDR1 and CDR2 (germline): SEHNR, FQNEAQ (reference sequence). The CDR3 has 12 amino acids. V lost 4 bases to trimming and J lost 5 bases; unmatched junction nucleotides: 1. The CDR3 nucleotides are TGTGCCAGCAGCTCACAGGGGACTGAAGCTTTCTTT. Amino acids: CASSSQGTEAFF.

The chain has TRBV24-1 and TRBJ2-7, with TRBD1 identical over 7 bases. Germline V gene lookup returns CDR1 KGHDR and CDR2 SFDVKD. There are 11 residues in the CDR3. The ends lost 9 bases at V and 2 bases at J; junction bases unmatched: 0. Here the CDR3 DNA reads TGTGCCACCGGGACAGCCTACGAGCAGTACTTC. This translates into CATGTAYEQYF.

In its sample, this clone was seen a few times. V and J are TRBV7-2 and TRBJ1-1, with 7 bases identical to TRBD1. Germline V gene data show CDR1 as SGHTA and CDR2 as FQGNSA. V lost 3 bases to trimming and J lost 8 bases; unmatched junction nucleotides: 12. The CDR3 has 15 amino acids. CDR3 sequence: CASSFHRGPILEAFF. CDR3 nucleotides: TGTGCCAGCAGCTTCCACAGGGGTCCCATCCTAGAAGCTTTCTTT.

The chain joins TRBV6-2 or TRBV6-3 to TRBJ2-2; TRBD2 agrees at 9 bases. CDR1 is MNHEY and CDR2 is SVGEGT in the germline V gene. Unmatched junction bases numbered 8, after V lost 6 bases and J lost 6 bases. The CDR3 is made up of 15 amino acids. The chain's CDR3 is CASSLGLAWAGELFF. CDR3 bases: TGTGCCAGCAGCCTCGGACTAGCGTGGGCCGGGGAGCTGTTTTTT.

The sample holds one count of this clone. V usage is TRBV3-1 (or the pseudogene TRBV3-2) and J usage is TRBJ1-2; no reliable D call. The CDR3 spans 13 residues. Germline CDR1 is LGHDT and CDR2 is YNNKEL (reference sequence). V lost 1 base and J lost 7, with 10 bases in between. CDR3 region: CASSQVLVGGYTF. CDR3 DNA: TGTGCCAGCAGCCAAGTATTGGTCGGTGGCTACACCTTC.

V and J are TRBV7-9 and TRBJ2-5, with TRBD1 matching over 8 bases. CDR3 length equals 16 residues. CDR1 is SEHNR, CDR2 FQNEAQ, per germline (reference sequence). Trimming took 3 bases from V and 1 from J; bases not matched to a gene: 7. The CDR3 here is CASSFTQGAFQETQYF. The CDR3 DNA is TGTGCCAGCAGCTTTACCCAGGGGGCCTTCCAAGAGACCCAGTACTTC.

Details on this clone: The junction differs from germline at one of its ends, possibly a read error. This chain connects TRBV28 to TRBJ1-6, with 8 bases aligning to TRBD1. This CDR3 region has 16 residues. CDR1 MDHEN and CDR2 SYDVKM come from the germline V gene. CDR3 coding DNA: TGTGCCAGCAGCCGTATCAGGGGGCGCCTTGATTCACTCCTCCACTTT. Translating it yields CASSRIRGRLDSLLHF. Complete variable domain (other parts from reference TRBV28 and TRBJ1-6): DVKVTQSSRYLVKRTGEKVFLECVQDMDHENMFWYRQDPGLGLRLIYFSYDVKMKEKGDIPEGYSVSREKKERFSLILESASTNQTSMYLCASSRIRGRLDSLLHFGNGTRLTVT.

This sequence joins TRBV12-3 or TRBV12-4 and TRBJ1-2; 7 bases align to TRBD1. The CDR3 totals 13 residues. J gave up 4 bases and V 6 bases, and 5 bases lay outside the gene matches. CDR3 amino acids: CASRQGMAYGYTF. CDR3 bases: TGTGCCAGCAGACAGGGGATGGCCTATGGCTACACCTTC.

The chain joins TRBV7-8 to TRBJ2-1; 10 nucleotides align to TRBD2. Germline assignment: CDR1 SGHVS and CDR2 FQNEAQ. The CDR3 consists of 15 residues. Trimming removed 5 bases from V and 7 bases from J; junction bases left unmatched: 8. CDR3 in amino acids: CASSPSGGAGNEQFF. The CDR3 DNA is TGTGCCAGCAGCCCCAGCGGGGGGGCAGGGAATGAGCAGTTCTTC.

The rearrangement joins TRBV4-3 to TRBJ2-7; D uncertain. This CDR3 has 14 amino acids. Germline V gives CDR1 LGHNA, CDR2 YSLEER. Trimming pared 0 bases from V and 1 base from J, leaving 7 bases between. The chain's CDR3 is CASSQEFSSYEQYF. CDR3 coding DNA: TGCGCCAGCAGCCAAGAATTCAGTTCCTACGAGCAGTACTTC.

The V call is TRBV4-3, the J call TRBJ1-4; TRBD1 is a possible D gene (5 bases). Germline V CDR1 and CDR2: LGHNA, YSLEER. This CDR3 spans 13 amino acids. V lost 5 bases and J lost 5, with 9 bases in between. CDR3 bases: TGCGCCAGCAGCAGGGGTGGGAATGAAAAACTGTTTTTT. Protein: CASSRGGNEKLFF.

Of note for this clone: Other DNA sequences within the sample encode an identical CDR3. The chain couples TRBV28 to TRBJ1-2; tentatively, D is TRBD1 (6 bases). Germline CDR1 is MDHEN and CDR2 is SYDVKM. Trimming stripped 2 bases from V and 4 bases from J, with 11 bases between. The length of the CDR3 is 14 residues. CDR3 nucleotide sequence: TGTGCCAGCAGTTTAGCGGGGGCCTTCTATGGCTACACCTTC. Amino acid sequence: CASSLAGAFYGYTF.

V usage is TRBV6-5 and J usage is TRBJ1-2; 7 nucleotides align to TRBD1. Trimming cost V 1 base and J 4 bases; bases outside gene matches: 3. The CDR3 is 14 residues long. Germline assignment: CDR1 MNHEY and CDR2 SVGAGI. The DNA of the CDR3 is TGTGCCAGCAGTTACTGGGACAGAGGCTATGGCTACACCTTC. Translation: CASSYWDRGYGYTF.

V gene TRBV28 combines with J gene TRBJ1-5, with D unresolved. There are 13 residues in the CDR3. V was shortened by 4 bases and J by 4 bases, with 8 bases between the two germline ends. Germline loops: CDR1 MDHEN, CDR2 SYDVKM. The CDR3 region is CASSYDWNQPQHF. The DNA of the CDR3 is TGTGCCAGCAGTTATGACTGGAATCAGCCCCAGCATTTT.

The genes are TRBV19 and TRBJ2-7, with a possible D match to TRBD1 (6 bases). V lost 5 bases and J lost 2, with 16 bases in between. Per the germline V gene, CDR1 is LNHDA and CDR2 is SQIVND (reference sequence). This CDR3 spans 15 amino acids. The CDR3 nucleotides read TGTGCCAGTAGTGCAGACAGGCGAGGTACCTACGAGCAGTACTTC. This gives the protein CASSADRRGTYEQYF.

The chain is built from TRBV5-1 and TRBJ2-7, with 10 bases identical to TRBD2. The CDR3 runs 15 residues. Germline CDR1 is SGHRS and CDR2 is YFSETQ. The J segment lost 6 bases and the V segment lost 1 base, leaving 7 bases of the junction unmatched. CDR3 amino acids: CASSLSAGGSREQYF. CDR3 bases: TGCGCCAGCAGCTTGTCAGCGGGAGGGTCCCGCGAGCAGTACTTC.

The V gene is TRBV6-2 or TRBV6-3, the J gene TRBJ2-4; tentatively, D is TRBD2 (6 bases). Germline V gives CDR1 MNHEY, CDR2 SVGEGT. The V end was cut by 2 bases, the J end by 8 bases, with 13 bases between. The CDR3 is made up of 14 amino acids. CDR3 DNA sequence: TGTGCCAGCAGTTACCTTATCGGGGGTGACATTCAGTACTTC. It translates to CASSYLIGGDIQYF.

This clone was seen only a few times. The rearrangement links TRBV10-3 to TRBJ2-7, with a tentative D call TRBD1 (6 bases). The germline CDR1 and CDR2 sequences are ENHRY and SYGVKD. The V and J ends lost 8 bases and 0 bases respectively, with 20 bases between them. The CDR3 covers 16 residues. CDR3 loop: CAISPSTGMSSYEQYF. CDR3 nucleotide sequence: TGTGCCATCTCGCCCTCCACAGGGATGAGCTCCTACGAGCAGTACTTC.

The chain's CDR3 is CASGTGGNQPQHF. The CDR3 nucleotides are TGTGCCAGCGGGACAGGGGGCAATCAGCCCCAGCATTTT. The chain carries TRBV25-1 and TRBJ1-5; TRBD1 matches at 10 bases. CDR3 length equals 13 residues. V shed 8 bases, J shed 2 bases, and the junction held 0 bases outside the gene matches. The V gene's germline CDR1 is MGHDK and CDR2 SYGVNS. The full variable domain, rest sourced from reference TRBV25-1 and TRBJ1-5, is EADIYQTPRYLVIGTGKKITLECSQTMGHDKMYWYQQDPGMELHLIHYSYGVNSTEKGDLSSESTVSRIRTEHFPLTLESARPSHTSQYLCASGTGGNQPQHFGDGTRLSIL.

This clone was found once. The rearrangement joins TRBV7-2 to TRBJ2-7; D possibly corresponds to TRBD2 (6 bases). The germline CDR1 and CDR2 sequences are SGHTA and FQGNSA. V shed 4 bases and J shed 10 bases, with 20 bases lying between them. The CDR3 has 14 amino acids. The CDR3 protein is CASSSLLAGTQQYF. The CDR3 coding sequence is TGTGCCAGCAGCTCACTTCTGGCGGGAACCCAACAGTACTTC.

This clone has a single count. J is TRBJ1-1 and V is TRBV6-5; the D is unclear. The CDR3 sequence is 11 residues long. Trimming pared 0 bases from V and 8 bases from J, leaving 4 bases between. CDR1 is MNHEY and CDR2 is SVGAGI in the germline V gene. Here the CDR3 DNA reads TGTGCCAGCAGTTACTCATCAGAAGCTTTCTTT. This encodes CASSYSSEAFF.

The chain uses TRBV6-5 and TRBJ2-5, with 9 bases identical to TRBD1. CDR1 is MNHEY, CDR2 SVGAGI, per germline. This CDR3 has 14 amino acids. The V gene end was trimmed by 9 bases and the J gene end by 5 bases; junction bases not matched to a gene: 10. CDR3 coding DNA: TGTGCCAGTCAGACAGGGGGTACGGAGGAGACCCAGTACTTC. This gives the protein CASQTGGTEETQYF.

The rearrangement links TRBV6-5 to TRBJ2-7, with a tentative D call TRBD1 (5 bases). CDR3 length: 13 amino acids. Germline V CDR1 and CDR2: MNHEY, SVGAGI. Between the trimmed V and J ends, which lost 6 bases and 4 bases, there was a span of 13 bases. CDR3 sequence reads: CASRAAAGYEQYF. In DNA, the CDR3 is TGTGCCAGCAGGGCCGCGGCAGGGTACGAGCAGTACTTC.